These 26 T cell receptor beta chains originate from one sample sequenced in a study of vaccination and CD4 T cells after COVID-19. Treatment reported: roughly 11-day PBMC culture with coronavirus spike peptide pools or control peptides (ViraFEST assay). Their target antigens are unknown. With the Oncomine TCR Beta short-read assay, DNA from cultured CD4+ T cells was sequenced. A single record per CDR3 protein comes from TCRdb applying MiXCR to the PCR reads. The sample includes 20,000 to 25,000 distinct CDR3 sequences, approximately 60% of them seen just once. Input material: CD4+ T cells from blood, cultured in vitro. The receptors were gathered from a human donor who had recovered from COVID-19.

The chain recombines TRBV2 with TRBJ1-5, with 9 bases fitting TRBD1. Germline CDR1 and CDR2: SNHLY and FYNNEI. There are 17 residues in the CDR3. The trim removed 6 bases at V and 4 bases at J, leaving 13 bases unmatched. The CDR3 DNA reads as TGTGCCAGCAGCGCGGGTGGGACAGGGTTTAGAAATCAGCCCCAGCATTTT. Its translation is CASSAGGTGFRNQPQHF. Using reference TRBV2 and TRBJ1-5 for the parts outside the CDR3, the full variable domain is EPEVTQTPSHQVTQMGQEVILRCVPISNHLYFYWYRQILGQKVEFLVSFYNNEISEKSEIFDDQFSVERPDGSNFTLKIRSTKLEDSAMYFCASSAGGTGFRNQPQHFGDGTRLSIL.

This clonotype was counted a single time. CDR3 DNA: TGTGCCAGTAGTATGGGGACAGGACTGAACACTGAAGCTTTCTTT. Amino acid sequence: CASSMGTGLNTEAFF. This sequence joins TRBV19 and TRBJ1-1, with 8 positions matching TRBD1. V was clipped by 3 bases and J by 0 bases; unmatched bases: 3. The germline V gene has CDR1 LNHDA and CDR2 SQIVND (reference sequence). CDR3 size: 15 residues.

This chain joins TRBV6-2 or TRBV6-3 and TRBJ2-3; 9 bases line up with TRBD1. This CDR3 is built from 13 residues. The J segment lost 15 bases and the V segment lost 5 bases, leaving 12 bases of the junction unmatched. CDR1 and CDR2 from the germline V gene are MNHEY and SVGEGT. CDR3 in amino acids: CASSPSTGGSKYF. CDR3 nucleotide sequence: TGTGCCAGCAGTCCATCGACAGGGGGTAGCAAATATTTT.

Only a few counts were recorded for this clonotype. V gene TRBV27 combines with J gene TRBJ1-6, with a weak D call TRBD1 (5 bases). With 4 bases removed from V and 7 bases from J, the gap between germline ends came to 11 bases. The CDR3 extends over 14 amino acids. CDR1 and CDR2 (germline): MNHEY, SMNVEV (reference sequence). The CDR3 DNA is TGTGCCAGCAGTTCGGGGACGGGAAATTCACCCCTCCACTTT. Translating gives CASSSGTGNSPLHF.

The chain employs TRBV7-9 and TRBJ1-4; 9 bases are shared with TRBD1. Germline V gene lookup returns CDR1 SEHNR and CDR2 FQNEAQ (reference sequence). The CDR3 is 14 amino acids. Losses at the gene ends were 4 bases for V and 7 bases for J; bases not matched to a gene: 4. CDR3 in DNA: TGTGCCAGCAGCTCCGGGACAGGGAGTGAAAAACTGTTTTTT. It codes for CASSSGTGSEKLFF.

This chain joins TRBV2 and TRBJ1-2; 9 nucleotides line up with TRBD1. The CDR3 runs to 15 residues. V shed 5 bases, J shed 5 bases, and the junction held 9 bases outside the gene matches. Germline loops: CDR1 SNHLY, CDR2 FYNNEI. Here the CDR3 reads CASSLREGTGYGYTF. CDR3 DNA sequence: TGTGCCAGCAGTCTCCGAGAGGGGACAGGGTATGGCTACACCTTC.

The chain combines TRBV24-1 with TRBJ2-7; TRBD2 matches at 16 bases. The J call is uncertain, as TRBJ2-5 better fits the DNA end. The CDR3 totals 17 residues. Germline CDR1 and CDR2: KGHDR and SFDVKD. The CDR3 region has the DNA TGTGCCACCAGTGATTCGGGACTAGCGGGAGGGTGGGAGACCCAGTACTTC. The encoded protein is CATSDSGLAGGWETQYF.

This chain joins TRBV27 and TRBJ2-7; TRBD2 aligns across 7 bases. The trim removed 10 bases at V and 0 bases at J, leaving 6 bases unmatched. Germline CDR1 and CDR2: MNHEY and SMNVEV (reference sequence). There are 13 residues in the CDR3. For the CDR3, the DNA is TGTGCCACCTCGGGGGGAGCCTCCTACGAGCAGTACTTC. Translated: CATSGGASYEQYF.

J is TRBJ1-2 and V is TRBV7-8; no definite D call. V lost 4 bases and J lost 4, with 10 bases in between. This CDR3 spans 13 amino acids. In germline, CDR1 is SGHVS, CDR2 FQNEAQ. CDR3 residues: CASSSRASYGYTF. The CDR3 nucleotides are TGTGCCAGCAGCTCCCGGGCCTCCTATGGCTACACCTTC.

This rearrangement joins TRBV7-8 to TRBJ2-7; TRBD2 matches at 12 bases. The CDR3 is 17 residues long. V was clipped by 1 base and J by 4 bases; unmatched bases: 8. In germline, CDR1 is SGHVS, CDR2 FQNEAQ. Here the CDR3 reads CASSLGYTSGRLYEQYF. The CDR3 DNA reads TGTGCCAGCAGCTTAGGGTACACTAGCGGGAGGCTGTACGAGCAGTACTTC.

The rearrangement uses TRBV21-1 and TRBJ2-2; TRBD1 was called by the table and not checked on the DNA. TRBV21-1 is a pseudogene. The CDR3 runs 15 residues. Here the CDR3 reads CASSPGGDRAGELFF. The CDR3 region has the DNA TGTGCCAGCAGCCCTGGGGGCGACAGGGCCGGGGAGCTGTTTTTT.

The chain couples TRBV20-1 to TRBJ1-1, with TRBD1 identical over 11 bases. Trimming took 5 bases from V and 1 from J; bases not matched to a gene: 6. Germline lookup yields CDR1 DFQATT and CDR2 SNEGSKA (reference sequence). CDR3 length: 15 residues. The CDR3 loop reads CSAQGTGGWNTEAFF. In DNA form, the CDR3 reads TGCAGTGCTCAAGGGACAGGGGGATGGAACACTGAAGCTTTCTTT.

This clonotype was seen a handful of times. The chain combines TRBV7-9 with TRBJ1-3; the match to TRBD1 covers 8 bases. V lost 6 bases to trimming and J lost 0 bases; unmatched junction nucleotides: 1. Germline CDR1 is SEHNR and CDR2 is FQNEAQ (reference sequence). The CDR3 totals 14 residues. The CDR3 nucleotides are TGTGCCAGCAGGACAGGGGACTCTGGAAACACCATATATTTT. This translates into CASRTGDSGNTIYF.

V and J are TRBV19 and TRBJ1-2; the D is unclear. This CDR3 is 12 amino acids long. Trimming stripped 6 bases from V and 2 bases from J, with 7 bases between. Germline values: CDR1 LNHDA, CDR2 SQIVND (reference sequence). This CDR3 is CASSPNNYGYTF. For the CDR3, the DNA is TGTGCCAGTAGCCCCAACAACTATGGCTACACCTTC.

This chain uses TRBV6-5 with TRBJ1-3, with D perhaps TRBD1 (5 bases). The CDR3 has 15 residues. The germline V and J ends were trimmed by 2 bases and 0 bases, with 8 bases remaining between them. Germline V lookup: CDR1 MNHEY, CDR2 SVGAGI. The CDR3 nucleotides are TGTGCCAGCAGTTACGCCAGGGACTCTGGAAACACCATATATTTT. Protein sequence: CASSYARDSGNTIYF.

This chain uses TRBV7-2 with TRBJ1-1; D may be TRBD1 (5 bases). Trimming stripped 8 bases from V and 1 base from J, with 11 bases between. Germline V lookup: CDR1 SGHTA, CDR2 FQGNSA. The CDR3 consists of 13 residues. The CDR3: CASLEGPNTEAFF. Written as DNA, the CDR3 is TGTGCCAGCTTAGAGGGGCCGAACACTGAAGCTTTCTTT. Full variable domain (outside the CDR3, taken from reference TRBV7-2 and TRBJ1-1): GAGVSQSPSNKVTEKGKDVELRCDPISGHTALYWYRQSLGQGLEFLIYFQGNSAPDKSGLPSDRFSAERTGGSVSTLTIQRTQQEDSAVYLCASLEGPNTEAFFGQGTRLTVV.

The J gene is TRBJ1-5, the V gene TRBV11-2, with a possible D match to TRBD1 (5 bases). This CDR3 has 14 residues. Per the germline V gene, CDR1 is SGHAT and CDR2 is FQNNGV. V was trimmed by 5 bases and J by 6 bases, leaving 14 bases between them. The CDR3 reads CASSPRGGSQPQHF. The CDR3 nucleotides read TGTGCCAGCAGCCCCCGGGGGGGGAGTCAGCCCCAGCATTTT.

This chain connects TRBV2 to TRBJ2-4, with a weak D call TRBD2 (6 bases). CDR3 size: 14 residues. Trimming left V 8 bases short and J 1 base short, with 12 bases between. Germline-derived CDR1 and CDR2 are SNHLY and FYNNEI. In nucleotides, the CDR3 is TGTGCCAGCGGGCGGGGCTGGGCCAAAAACATTCAGTACTTC. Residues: CASGRGWAKNIQYF.

CDR3 coding DNA: TGTGCCTGGAGTGTACCCTACGGAGCCACACAAGAGACCCAGTACTTC. Translating gives CAWSVPYGATQETQYF. This chain links TRBV30 with TRBJ2-5, with unresolved D. CDR1 GTSNPN and CDR2 SVGIG come from the germline V gene (reference sequence). The CDR3 runs to 16 residues. The V end lost 0 bases, the J end lost 2 bases, and 16 bases lay between the germline ends.

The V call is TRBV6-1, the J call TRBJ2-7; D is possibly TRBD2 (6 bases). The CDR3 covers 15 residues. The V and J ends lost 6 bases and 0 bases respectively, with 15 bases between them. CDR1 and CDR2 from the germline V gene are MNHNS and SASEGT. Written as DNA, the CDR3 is TGTGCCAGCAGACTCAGACTAGGGAGCTCCTACGAGCAGTACTTC. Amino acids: CASRLRLGSSYEQYF.

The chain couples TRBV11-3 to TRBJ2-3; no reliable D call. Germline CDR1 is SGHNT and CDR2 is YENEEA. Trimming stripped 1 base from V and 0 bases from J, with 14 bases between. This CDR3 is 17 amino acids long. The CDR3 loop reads CASSLVLAGSSTDTQYF. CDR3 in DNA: TGTGCCAGCAGCTTAGTTTTGGCCGGTTCTAGCACAGATACGCAGTATTTT.

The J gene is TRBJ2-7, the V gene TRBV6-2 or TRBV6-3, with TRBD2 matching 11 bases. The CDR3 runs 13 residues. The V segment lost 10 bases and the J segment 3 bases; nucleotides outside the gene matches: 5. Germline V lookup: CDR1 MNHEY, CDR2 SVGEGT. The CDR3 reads CATETSGSYEQYF. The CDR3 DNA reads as TGTGCCACAGAAACTAGCGGGAGCTACGAGCAGTACTTC.

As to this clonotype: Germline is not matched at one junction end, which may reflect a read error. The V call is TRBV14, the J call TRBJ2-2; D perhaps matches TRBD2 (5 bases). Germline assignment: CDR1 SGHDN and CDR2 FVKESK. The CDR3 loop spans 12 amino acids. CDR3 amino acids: CASSQDAREMFF. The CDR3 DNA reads TGTGCCAGCAGCCAAGATGCGAGGGAGATGTTTTTT.

This CDR3 is CASSPGGVGTQYF. The CDR3 DNA is TGTGCCAGCAGTCCAGGGGGGGTGGGGACCCAGTACTTC. V gene TRBV12-3 or TRBV12-4 combines with J gene TRBJ2-5; D tentatively reads TRBD1 or TRBD2 (7 bases each). V lost 5 bases to trimming and J lost 7 bases, with 14 bases between them. The CDR3 spans 13 residues.

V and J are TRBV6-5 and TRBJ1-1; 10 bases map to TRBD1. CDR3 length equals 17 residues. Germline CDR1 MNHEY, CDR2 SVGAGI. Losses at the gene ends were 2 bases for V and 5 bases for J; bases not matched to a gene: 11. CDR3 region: CASSYPAGTGAGTEAFF. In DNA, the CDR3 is TGTGCCAGCAGTTACCCAGCCGGGACAGGGGCGGGGACTGAAGCTTTCTTT.

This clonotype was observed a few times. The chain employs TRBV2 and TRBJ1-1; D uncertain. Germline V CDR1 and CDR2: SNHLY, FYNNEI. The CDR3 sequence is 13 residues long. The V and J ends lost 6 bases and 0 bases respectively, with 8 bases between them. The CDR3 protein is CASRGDVNTEAFF. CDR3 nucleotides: TGTGCCAGCAGAGGCGACGTGAACACTGAAGCTTTCTTT.